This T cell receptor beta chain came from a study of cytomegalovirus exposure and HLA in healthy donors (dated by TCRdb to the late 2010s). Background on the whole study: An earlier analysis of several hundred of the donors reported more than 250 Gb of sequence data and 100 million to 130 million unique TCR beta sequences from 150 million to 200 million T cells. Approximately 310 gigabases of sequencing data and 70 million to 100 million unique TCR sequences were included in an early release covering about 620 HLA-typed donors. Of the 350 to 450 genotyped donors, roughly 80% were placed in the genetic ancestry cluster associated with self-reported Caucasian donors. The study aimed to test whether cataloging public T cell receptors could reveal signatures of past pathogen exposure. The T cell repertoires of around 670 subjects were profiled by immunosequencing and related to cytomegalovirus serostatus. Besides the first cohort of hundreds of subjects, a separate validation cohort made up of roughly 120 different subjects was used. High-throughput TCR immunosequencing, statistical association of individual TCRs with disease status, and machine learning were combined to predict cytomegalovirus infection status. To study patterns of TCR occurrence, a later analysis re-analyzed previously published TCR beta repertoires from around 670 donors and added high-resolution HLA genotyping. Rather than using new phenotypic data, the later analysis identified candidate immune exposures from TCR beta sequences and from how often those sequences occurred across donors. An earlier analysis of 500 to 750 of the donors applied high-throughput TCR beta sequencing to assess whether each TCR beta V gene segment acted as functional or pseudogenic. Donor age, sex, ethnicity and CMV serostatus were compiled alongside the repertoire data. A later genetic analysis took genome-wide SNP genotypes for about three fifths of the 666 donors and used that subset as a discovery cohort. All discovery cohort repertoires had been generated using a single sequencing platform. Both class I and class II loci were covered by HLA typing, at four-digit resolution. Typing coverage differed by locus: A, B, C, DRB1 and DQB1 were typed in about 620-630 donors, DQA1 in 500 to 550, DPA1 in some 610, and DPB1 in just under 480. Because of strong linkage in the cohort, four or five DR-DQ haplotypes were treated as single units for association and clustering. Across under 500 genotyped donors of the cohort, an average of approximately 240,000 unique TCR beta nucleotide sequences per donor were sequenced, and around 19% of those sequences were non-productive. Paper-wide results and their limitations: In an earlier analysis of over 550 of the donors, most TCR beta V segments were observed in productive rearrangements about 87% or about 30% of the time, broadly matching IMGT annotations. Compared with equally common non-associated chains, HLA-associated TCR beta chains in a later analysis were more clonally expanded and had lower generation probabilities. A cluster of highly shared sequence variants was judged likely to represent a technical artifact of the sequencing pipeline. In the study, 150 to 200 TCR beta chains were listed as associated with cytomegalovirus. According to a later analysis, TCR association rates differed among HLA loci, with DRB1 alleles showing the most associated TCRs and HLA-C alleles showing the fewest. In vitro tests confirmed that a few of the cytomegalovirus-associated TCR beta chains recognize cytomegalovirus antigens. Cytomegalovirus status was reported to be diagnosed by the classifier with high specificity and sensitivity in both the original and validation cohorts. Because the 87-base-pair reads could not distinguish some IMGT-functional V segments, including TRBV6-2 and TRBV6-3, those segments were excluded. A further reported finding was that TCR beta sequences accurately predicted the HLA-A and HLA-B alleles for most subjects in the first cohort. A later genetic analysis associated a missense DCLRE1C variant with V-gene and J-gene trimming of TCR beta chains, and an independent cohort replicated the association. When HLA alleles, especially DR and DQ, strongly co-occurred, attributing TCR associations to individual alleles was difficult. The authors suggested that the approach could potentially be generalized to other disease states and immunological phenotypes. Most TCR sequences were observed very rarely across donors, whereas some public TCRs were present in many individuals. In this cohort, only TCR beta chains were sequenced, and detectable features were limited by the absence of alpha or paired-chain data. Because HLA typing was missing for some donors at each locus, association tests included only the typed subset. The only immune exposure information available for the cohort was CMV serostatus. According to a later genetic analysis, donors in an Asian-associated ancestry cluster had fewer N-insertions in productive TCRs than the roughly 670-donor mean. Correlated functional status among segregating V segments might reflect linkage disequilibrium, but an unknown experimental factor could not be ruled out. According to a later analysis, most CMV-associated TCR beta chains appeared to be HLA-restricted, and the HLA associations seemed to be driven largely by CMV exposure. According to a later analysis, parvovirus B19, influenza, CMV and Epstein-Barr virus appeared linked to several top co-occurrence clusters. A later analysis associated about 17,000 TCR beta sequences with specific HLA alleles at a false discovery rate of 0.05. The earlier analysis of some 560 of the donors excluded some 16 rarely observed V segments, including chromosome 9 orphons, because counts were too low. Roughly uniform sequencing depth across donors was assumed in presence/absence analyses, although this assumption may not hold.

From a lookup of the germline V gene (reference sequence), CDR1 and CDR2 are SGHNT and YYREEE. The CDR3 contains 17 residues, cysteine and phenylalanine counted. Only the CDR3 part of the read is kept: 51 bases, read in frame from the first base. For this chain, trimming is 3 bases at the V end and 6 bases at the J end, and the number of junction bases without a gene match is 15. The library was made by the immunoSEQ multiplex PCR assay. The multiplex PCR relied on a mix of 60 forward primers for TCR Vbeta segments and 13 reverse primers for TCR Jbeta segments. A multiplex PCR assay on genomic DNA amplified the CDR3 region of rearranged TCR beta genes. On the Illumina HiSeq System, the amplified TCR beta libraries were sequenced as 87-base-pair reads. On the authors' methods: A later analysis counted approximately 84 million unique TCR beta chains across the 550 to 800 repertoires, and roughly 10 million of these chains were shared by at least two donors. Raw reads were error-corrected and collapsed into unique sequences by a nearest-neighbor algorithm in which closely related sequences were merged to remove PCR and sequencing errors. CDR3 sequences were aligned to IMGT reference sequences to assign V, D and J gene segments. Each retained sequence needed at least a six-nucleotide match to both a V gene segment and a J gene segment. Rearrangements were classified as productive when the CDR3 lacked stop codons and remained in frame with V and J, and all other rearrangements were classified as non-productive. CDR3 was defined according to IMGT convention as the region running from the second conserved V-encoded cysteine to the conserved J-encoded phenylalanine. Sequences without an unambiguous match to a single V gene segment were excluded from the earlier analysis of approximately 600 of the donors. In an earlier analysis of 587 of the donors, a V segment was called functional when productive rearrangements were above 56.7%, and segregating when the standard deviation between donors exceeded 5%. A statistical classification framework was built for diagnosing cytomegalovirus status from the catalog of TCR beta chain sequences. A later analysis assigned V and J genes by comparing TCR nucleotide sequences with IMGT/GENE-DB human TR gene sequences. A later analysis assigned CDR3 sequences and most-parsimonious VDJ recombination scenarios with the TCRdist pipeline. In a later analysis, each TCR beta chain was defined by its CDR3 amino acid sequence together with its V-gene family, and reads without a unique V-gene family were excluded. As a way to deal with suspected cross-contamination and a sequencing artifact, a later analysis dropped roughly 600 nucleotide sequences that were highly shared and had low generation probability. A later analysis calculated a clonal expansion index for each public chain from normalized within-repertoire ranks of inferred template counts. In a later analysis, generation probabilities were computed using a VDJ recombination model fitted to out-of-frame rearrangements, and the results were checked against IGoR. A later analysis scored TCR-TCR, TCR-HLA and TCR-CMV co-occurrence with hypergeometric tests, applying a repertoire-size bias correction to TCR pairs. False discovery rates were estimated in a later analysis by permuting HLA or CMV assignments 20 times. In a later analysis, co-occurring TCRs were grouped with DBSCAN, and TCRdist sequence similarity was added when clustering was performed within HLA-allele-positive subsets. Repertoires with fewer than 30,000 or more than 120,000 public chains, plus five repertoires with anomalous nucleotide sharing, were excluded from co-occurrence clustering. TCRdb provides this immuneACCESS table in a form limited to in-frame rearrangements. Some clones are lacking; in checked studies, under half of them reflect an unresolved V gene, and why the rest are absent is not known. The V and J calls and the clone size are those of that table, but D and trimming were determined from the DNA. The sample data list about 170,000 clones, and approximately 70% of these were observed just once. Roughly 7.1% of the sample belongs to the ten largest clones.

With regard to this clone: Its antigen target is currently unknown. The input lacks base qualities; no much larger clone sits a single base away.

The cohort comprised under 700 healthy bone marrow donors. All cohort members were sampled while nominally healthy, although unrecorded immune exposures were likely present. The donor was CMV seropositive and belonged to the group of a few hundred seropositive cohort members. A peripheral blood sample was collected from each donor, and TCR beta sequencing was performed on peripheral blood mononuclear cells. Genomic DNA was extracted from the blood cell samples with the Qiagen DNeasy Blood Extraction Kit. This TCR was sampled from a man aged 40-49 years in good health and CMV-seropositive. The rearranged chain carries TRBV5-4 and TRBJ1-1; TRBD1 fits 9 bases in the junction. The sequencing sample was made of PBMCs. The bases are TGTGCCAGCAGCTCGACTTACCCCCGGGACAGGGTGGCTGAAGCTTTCTTT. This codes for CASSSTYPRDRVAEAFF. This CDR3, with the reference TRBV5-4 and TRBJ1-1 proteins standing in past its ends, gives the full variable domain ETGVTQSPTHLIKTRGQQVTLRCSSQSGHNTVSWYQQALGQGPQFIFQYYREEENGRGNFPPRFSGLQFPNYSSELNVNALELDDSALYLCASSSTYPRDRVAEAFFGQGTRLTVV.